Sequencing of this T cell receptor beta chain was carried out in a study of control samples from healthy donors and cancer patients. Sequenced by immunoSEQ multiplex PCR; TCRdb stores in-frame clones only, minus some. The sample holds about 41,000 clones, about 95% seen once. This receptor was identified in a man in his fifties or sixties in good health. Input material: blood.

The CDR3 nucleotides are TGCGCCAGCAGCATGGACGGATTGGGCGAGCAGTACTTC. This encodes CASSMDGLGEQYF. The rearrangement joins TRBV5-1 to TRBJ2-7, with D hard to call. Trimming removed 4 bases at V and 6 bases at J, with 14 bases between. Germline V gene lookup returns CDR1 SGHRS and CDR2 YFSETQ. CDR3 length equals 13 residues.